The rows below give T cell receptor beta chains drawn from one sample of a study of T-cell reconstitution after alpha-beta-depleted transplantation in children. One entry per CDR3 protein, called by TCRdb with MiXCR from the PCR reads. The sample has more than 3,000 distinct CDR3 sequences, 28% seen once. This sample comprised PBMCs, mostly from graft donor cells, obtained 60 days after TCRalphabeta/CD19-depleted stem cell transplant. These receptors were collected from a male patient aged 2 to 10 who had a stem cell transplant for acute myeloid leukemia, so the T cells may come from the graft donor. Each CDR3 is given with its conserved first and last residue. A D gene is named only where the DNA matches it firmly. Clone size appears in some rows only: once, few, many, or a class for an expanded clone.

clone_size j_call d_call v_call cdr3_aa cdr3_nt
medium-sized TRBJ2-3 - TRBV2 CASSEESTDTQYF TGTGCCAGCAGTGAAGAGAGCACAGATACGCAGTATTTT
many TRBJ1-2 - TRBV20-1 CSARERQANYGYTF TGCAGTGCTAGAGAGCGACAGGCTAACTATGGCTACACCTTC
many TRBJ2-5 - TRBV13 CASSLGHPGETQYF TGTGCCAGCAGCTTAGGACACCCCGGGGAGACCCAGTACTTC
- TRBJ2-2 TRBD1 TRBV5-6 CASSLGTGDTGELFF TGTGCCAGCAGCTTGGGGACAGGGGACACCGGGGAGCTGTTTTTT
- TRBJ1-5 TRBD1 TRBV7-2 CASSSGTGVQPQHF TGTGCCAGCAGCTCAGGGACAGGGGTTCAGCCCCAGCATTTT
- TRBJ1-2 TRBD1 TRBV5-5 CASSWDRAGYGYTF TGTGCCAGCAGCTGGGACAGGGCGGGCTATGGCTACACCTTC
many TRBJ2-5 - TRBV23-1 CASSQYRGSETQYF TGCGCCAGCAGTCAATATCGGGGGTCGGAGACCCAGTACTTC
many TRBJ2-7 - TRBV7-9 CASSQVGDASYEQYF TGTGCCAGCAGCCAAGTGGGGGACGCTAGCTACGAGCAGTACTTC
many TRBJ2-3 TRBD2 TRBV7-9 CASSPEGGGALHTQYF TGTGCCAGCAGCCCGGAGGGCGGGGGGGCCTTGCATACGCAGTATTTT
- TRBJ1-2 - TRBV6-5 CASSYSISGSRNYGYTF TGTGCCAGCAGTTACTCTATCTCCGGGTCTAGGAACTATGGCTACACCTTC
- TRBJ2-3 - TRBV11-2 CASSLLGFADTQYF TGTGCCAGCAGCTTACTCGGCTTTGCAGATACGCAGTATTTT
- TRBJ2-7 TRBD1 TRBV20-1 CSARHGTGIGEQYF TGCAGTGCTAGGCACGGGACAGGGATTGGCGAGCAGTACTTC
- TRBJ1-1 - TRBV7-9 CASSLAQEIEAFF TGTGCCAGCAGCTTAGCCCAGGAGATCGAAGCTTTCTTT
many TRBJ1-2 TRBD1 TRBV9 CASSTRGRGGYTF TGTGCCAGCAGCACCAGGGGGCGCGGAGGCTACACCTTC
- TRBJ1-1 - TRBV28 CAISPALENTEAFF TGTGCCATCAGCCCCGCGCTGGAGAACACTGAAGCTTTCTTT
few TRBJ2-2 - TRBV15 CATSRGGSNTGELFF TGTGCCACCAGCAGAGGGGGTTCGAACACCGGGGAGCTGTTTTTT
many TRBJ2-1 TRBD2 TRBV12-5 CASGDGLAGGAYNEQFF TGTGCTAGTGGAGACGGACTAGCGGGGGGGGCTTACAATGAGCAGTTCTTC
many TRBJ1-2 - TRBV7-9 CASSLVGGARANYGYTF TGTGCCAGCAGCTTAGTGGGAGGGGCGCGGGCTAACTATGGCTACACCTTC
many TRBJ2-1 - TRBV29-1 CSVDYEQFF TGCAGCGTTGATTATGAGCAGTTCTTC
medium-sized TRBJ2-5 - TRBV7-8 CASTTQVGGPGETQYF TGTGCCAGCACCACCCAAGTTGGCGGGCCGGGGGAGACCCAGTACTTC
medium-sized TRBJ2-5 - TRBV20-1 CSAPDYQETQYF TGCAGTGCTCCTGACTACCAAGAGACCCAGTACTTC
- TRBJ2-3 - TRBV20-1 CSGIVGTDTQYF TGCAGTGGCATTGTGGGCACAGATACGCAGTATTTT
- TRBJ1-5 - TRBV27 CASSSPGQPQHF TGTGCCAGCAGTTCCCCCGGGCAGCCCCAGCATTTT
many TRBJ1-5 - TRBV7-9 CASSLAGSNQPQHF TGTGCCAGCAGCTTGGCGGGTTCCAATCAGCCCCAGCATTTT
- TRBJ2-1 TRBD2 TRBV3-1 CATCQDLGNPGGSYNEQFF TGTGCCACCTGCCAAGATCTCGGGAATCCGGGAGGCTCCTACAATGAGCAGTTCTTC
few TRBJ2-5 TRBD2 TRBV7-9 CASSPWSGAGETQYF TGTGCCAGCAGCCCCTGGAGCGGAGCGGGGGAGACCCAGTACTTC
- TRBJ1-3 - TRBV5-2 CARGPGQANTIYF TGTGCCAGGGGCCCAGGGCAGGCGAACACCATATATTTT
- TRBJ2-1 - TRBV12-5 CASGLGAGSYNEQFF TGTGCTAGTGGTTTGGGAGCGGGCTCCTACAATGAGCAGTTCTTC
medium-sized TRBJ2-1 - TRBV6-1 CASSEVHEQFF TGTGCCAGCAGTGAAGTCCATGAGCAGTTCTTC
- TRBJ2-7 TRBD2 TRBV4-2 CARGPGLSSGSYEQYF TGTGCCAGGGGCCCCGGCCTATCTAGCGGGAGTTACGAGCAGTACTTC
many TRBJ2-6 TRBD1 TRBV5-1 CASSLSTGTGAGANVLTF TGCGCCAGCAGCCTTAGTACCGGGACAGGGGCGGGGGCCAACGTCCTGACTTTC
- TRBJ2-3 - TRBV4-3 CASSQEAWGTDTQYF TGCGCCAGCAGCCAAGAAGCGTGGGGCACAGATACGCAGTATTTT
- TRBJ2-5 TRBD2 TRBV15 CATSYIAGETQYF TGTGCCACCAGCTATATAGCGGGAGAGACCCAGTACTTC
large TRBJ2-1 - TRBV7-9 CASSLGGYEQFF TGTGCCAGCAGCTTAGGGGGGTATGAGCAGTTCTTC
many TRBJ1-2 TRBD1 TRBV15 CATSTTGGESDYGYTF TGTGCCACCAGCACGACAGGGGGCGAAAGTGACTATGGCTACACCTTC
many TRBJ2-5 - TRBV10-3 CAISRGGSSPQETQYF TGTGCCATCAGTCGAGGGGGATCCTCGCCCCAAGAGACCCAGTACTTC
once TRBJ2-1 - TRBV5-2 CAMGPGPLSYNEQFF TGTGCCATGGGCCCTGGGCCCTTGTCCTACAATGAGCAGTTCTTC
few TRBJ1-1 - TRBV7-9 CASSLGGGGNTEAFF TGTGCCAGCAGCTTAGGAGGGGGGGGAAACACTGAAGCTTTCTTT
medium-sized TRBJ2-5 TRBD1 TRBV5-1 CASSSGGAGGETQYF TGCGCCAGCAGCTCTGGTGGGGCAGGGGGAGAGACCCAGTACTTC
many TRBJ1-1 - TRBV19 CASSIRAEAFF TGTGCCAGTAGTATCAGGGCTGAAGCTTTCTTT
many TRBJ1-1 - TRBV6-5 CASSAPELLEAFF TGTGCCAGCAGCGCACCGGAACTTCTTGAAGCTTTCTTT
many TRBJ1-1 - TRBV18 CASSPLGGTEAFF TGTGCCAGCTCACCGCTAGGGGGCACTGAAGCTTTCTTT
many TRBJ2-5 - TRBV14 CASSHRPRETQYF TGTGCCAGCAGCCATAGACCGAGAGAGACCCAGTACTTC
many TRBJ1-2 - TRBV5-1 CASSLEPSAGYTF TGCGCCAGCAGCTTGGAACCTTCGGCCGGCTACACCTTC
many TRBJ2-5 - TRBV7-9 CASSLGGRETQYF TGTGCCAGCAGCTTAGGGGGGAGGGAGACCCAGTACTTC
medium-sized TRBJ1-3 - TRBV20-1 CSARDRVAGNTIYF TGCAGTGCTAGAGATAGGGTGGCCGGAAACACCATATATTTT
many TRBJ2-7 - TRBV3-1 CASSQETSEQYF TGTGCCAGCAGCCAAGAAACGTCCGAGCAGTACTTC
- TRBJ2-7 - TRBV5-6 CASRTWIAGHRSYEQYF TGTGCCAGCAGAACTTGGATTGCAGGACATCGAAGCTACGAGCAGTACTTC
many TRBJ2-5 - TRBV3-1 CASSQVVQETQYF TGTGCCAGCAGCCAAGTTGTCCAAGAGACCCAGTACTTC
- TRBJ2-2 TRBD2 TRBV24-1 CATGAGGDTGELFF TGTGCCACCGGGGCGGGAGGGGACACCGGGGAGCTGTTTTTT
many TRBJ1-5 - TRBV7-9 CASSLDSNQPQHF TGTGCCAGCAGCTTGGATAGCAATCAGCCCCAGCATTTT